This T cell receptor (beta chain) was documented in a study of OX40 agonist ivuxolimab in advanced cancers. Study-wide background: Ivuxolimab doses were 0.01, 0.1, 0.3, 1.5, 3 or 10 mg/kg every 2 weeks. A diagnosis of hepatocellular carcinoma, melanoma, renal cell or head and neck cancer was present in dose-escalation patients.

On this clone: Its target is unknown.

Per the germline V gene, CDR1 is MGHRA and CDR2 is YSYEKL. V shed 0 bases and J shed 0 bases, with 12 bases lying between them. This CDR3 spans 18 amino acids. The study's findings and limits: At 0.1 to 3.0 mg/kg, clonal expansion of CD4+ and CD8+ blood T cells had occurred by week 6. Compared with others, partial responders at 0.1-3.0 mg/kg displayed clonal expansion among the lowest.

Profiled with immunoSEQ multiplex PCR; TCRdb holds only in-frame clones, not every one. The table includes about 70,000 clones, around 88% detected once. This receptor was identified in an adult with an advanced solid tumor such as melanoma, head and neck, liver or kidney cancer. Source: CD4+ or CD8+ T cells sorted from blood, taken in a trial of the OX40 agonist ivuxolimab. The J gene is TRBJ2-6, the V gene TRBV4-1, with D possibly matching TRBD2 (5 bases). CDR3 nucleotide sequence: TGCGCCAGCAGCCAAGATCGGGATTACGTCTCTGGGGCCAACGTCCTGACTTTC. Residues: CASSQDRDYVSGANVLTF.